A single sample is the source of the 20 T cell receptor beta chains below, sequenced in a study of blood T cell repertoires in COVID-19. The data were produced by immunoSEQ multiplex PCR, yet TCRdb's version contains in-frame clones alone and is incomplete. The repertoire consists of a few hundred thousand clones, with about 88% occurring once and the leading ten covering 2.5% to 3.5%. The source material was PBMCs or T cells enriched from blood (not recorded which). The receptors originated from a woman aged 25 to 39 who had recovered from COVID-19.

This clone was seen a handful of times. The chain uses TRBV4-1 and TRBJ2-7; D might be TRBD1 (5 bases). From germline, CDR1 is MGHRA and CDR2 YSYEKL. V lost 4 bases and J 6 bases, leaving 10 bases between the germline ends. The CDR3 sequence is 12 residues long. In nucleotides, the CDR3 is TGCGCCAGCAGCCTCACAGGTGGCGAGCAGTACTTC. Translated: CASSLTGGEQYF.

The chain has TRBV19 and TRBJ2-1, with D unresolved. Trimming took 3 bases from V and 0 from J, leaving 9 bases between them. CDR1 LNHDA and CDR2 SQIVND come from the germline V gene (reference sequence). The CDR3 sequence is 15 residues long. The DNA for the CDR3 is TGTGCCAGTAGTATTAACTGGTACTCCTACAATGAGCAGTTCTTC. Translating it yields CASSINWYSYNEQFF.

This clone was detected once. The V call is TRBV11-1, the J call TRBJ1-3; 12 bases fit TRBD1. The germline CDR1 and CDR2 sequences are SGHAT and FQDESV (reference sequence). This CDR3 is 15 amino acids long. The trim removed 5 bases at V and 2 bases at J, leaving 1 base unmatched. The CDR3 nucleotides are TGTGCCAGCAGCGGGACAGGGGGCACTGGAAACACCATATATTTT. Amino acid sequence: CASSGTGGTGNTIYF.

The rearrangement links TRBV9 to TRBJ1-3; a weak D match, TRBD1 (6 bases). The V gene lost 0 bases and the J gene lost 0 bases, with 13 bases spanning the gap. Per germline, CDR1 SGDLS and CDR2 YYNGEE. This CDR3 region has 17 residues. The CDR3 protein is CASSVGVDRSSGNTIYF. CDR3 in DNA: TGTGCCAGCAGCGTAGGGGTAGACAGGAGCTCTGGAAACACCATATATTTT. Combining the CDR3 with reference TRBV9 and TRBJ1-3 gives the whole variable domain DSGVTQTPKHLITATGQRVTLRCSPRSGDLSVYWYQQSLDQGLQFLIQYYNGEERAKGNILERFSAQQFPDLHSELNLSSLELGDSALYFCASSVGVDRSSGNTIYFGEGSWLTVV.

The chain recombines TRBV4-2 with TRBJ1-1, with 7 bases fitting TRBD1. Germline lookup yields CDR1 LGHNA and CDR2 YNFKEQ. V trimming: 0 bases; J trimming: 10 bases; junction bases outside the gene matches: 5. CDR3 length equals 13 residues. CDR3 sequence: CASSQDGGQAAFF. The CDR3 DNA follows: TGTGCCAGCAGCCAAGATGGCGGACAGGCAGCTTTCTTT.

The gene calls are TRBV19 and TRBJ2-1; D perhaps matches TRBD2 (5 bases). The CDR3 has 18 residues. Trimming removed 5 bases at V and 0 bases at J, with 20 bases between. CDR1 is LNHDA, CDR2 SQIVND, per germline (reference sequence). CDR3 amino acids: CASSWTILAPSSYNEQFF. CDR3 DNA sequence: TGTGCCAGTAGTTGGACCATTTTAGCGCCTAGCTCCTACAATGAGCAGTTCTTC. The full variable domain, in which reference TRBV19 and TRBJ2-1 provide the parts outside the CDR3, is DGGITQSPKYLFRKEGQNVTLSCEQNLNHDAMYWYRQDPGQGLRLIYYSQIVNDFQKGDIAEGYSVSREKKESFPLTVTSAQKNPTAFYLCASSWTILAPSSYNEQFFGPGTRLTVL.

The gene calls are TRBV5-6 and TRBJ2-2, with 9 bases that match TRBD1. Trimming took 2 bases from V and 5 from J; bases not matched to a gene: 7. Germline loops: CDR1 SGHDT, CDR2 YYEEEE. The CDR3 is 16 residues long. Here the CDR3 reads CASSLQGAHVTGELFF. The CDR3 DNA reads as TGTGCCAGCAGCTTACAGGGGGCCCACGTAACCGGGGAGCTGTTTTTT.

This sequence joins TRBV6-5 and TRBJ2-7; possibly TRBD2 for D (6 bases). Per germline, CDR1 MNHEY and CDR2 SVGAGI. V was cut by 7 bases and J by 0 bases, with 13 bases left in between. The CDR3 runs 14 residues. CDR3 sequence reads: CASTRDFSSYEQYF. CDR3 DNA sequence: TGTGCCAGCACGCGGGACTTCAGCTCCTACGAGCAGTACTTC.

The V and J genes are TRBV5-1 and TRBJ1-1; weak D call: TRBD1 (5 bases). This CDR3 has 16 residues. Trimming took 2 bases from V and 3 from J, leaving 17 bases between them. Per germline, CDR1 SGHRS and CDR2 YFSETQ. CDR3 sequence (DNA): TGCGCCAGCAGCTTAGTAGGAAGTGGAGGGGACACTGAAGCTTTCTTT. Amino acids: CASSLVGSGGDTEAFF.

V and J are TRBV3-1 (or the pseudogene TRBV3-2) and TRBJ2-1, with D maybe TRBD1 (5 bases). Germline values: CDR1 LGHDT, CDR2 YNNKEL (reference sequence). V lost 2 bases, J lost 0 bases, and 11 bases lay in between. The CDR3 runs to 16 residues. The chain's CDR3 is CASSQFSGISYNEQFF. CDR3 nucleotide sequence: TGTGCCAGCAGCCAATTCTCAGGGATCTCCTACAATGAGCAGTTCTTC.

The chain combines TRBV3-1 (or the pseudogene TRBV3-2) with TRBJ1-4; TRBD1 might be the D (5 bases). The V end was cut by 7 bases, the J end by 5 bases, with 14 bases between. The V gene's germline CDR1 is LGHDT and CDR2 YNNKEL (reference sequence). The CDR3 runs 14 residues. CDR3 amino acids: CASNLQGVNEKLFF. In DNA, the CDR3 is TGTGCCAGCAACCTCCAGGGCGTAAATGAAAAACTGTTTTTT.

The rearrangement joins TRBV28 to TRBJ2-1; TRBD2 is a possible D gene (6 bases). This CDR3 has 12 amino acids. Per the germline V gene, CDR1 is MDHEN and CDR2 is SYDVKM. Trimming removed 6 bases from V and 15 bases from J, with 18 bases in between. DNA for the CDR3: TGTGCCAGCAGCCGGGACTTCTTTACGCGGTTCTTC. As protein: CASSRDFFTRFF.

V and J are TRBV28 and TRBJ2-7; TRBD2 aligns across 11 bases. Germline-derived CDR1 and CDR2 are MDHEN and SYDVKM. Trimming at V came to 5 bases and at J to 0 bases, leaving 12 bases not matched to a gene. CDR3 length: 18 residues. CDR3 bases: TGTGCCAGCAGTCCCCGAATTACTAGCGGGAGTTACTCCTACGAGCAGTACTTC. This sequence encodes CASSPRITSGSYSYEQYF.

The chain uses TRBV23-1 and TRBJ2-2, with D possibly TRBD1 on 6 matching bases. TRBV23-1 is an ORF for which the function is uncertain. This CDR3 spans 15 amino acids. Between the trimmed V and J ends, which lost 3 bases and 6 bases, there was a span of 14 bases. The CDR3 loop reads CASSHSTDSPGELFF. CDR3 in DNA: TGCGCCAGCAGTCATTCGACGGACAGCCCCGGGGAGCTGTTTTTT.

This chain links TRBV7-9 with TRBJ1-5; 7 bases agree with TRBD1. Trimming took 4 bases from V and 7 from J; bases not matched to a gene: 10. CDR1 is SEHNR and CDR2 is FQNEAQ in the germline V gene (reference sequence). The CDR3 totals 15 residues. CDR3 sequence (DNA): TGTGCCAGCAGCTCACAGGGAGCGGACAGGCAGCCCCAGCATTTT. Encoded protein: CASSSQGADRQPQHF.

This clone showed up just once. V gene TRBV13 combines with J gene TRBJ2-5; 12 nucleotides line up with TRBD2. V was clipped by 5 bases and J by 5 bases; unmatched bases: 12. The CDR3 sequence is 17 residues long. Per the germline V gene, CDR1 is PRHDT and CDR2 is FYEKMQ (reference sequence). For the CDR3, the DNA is TGTGCCAGCAGCGAAAGGCTAGCGGGAGGGTCTGGGGAGACCCAGTACTTC. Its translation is CASSERLAGGSGETQYF. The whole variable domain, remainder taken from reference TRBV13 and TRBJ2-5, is AAGVIQSPRHLIKEKRETATLKCYPIPRHDTVYWYQQGPGQDPQFLISFYEKMQSDKGSIPDRFSAQQFSDYHSELNMSSLELGDSALYFCASSERLAGGSGETQYFGPGTRLLVL.

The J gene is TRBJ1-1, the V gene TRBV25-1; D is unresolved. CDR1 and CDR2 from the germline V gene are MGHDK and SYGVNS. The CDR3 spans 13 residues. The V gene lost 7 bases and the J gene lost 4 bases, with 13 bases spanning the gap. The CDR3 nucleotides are TGTGCCAGCACGGAGCGACGGGTCACTGAAGCTTTCTTT. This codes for CASTERRVTEAFF.

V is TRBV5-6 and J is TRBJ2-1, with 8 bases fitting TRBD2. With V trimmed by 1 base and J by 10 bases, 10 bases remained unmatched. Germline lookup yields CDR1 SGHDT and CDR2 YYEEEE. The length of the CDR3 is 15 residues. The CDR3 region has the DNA TGTGCCAGCAGCTTGATGACGGGAGGGCCCGGGGAGCAGTTCTTC. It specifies CASSLMTGGPGEQFF.

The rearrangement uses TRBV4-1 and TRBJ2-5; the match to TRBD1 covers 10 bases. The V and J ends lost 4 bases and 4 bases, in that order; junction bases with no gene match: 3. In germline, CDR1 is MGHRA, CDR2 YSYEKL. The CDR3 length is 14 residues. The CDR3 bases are TGCGCCAGCAGCCTGGACAGGGGGGGAGAGACCCAGTACTTC. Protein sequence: CASSLDRGGETQYF.

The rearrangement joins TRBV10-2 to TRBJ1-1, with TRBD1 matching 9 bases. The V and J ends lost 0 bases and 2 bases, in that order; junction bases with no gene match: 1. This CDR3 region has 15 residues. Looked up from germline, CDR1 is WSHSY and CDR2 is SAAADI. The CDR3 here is CASSESTGGNTEAFF. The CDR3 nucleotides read TGCGCCAGCAGTGAGTCGACAGGGGGAAACACTGAAGCTTTCTTT.